Listed below are T cell receptor beta chains from one sample, sequenced in a study of identical twins. TCRdb re-analysed the 5' RACE reads in MiXCR, keeping a single row per CDR3 protein. The table has 1.5 million to 2 million distinct CDR3 sequences, under 35% seen once. Input material: cord blood. The receptors were sampled from a newborn girl in good health. Both conserved end residues are part of each CDR3. Each record gives: D gene, V gene, J gene, clone size, CDR3 DNA, CDR3 protein. D genes are given only for firm matches. Not every row has a clone size; where given, it reads once, few, many or a size class.

D: NA; V: TRBV12-3/TRBV12-4; J: TRBJ2-1; size: many; DNA: TGTGCCAGCAGGGGAGCCTACAATGAGCAGTTCTTC; CDR3: CASRGAYNEQFF
D: TRBD2; V: TRBV10-3; J: TRBJ2-3; size: few; DNA: TGTGCCATCAGTGAGAAAGCTGGGCCGGGGGGATTGGCGGATACGCAGTATTTT; CDR3: CAISEKAGPGGLADTQYF
D: NA; V: TRBV29-1; J: TRBJ2-3; size: NA; DNA: TGCAGCGTTGGACAGATCACAGATACGCAGTATTTT; CDR3: CSVGQITDTQYF
D: NA; V: TRBV7-9; J: TRBJ2-4; size: once; DNA: TGTGCCAGCAGCTTAGGGGCAGGGAGGCTAAGGGGCAAAAACATTCAGTACTTC; CDR3: CASSLGAGRLRGKNIQYF
D: NA; V: TRBV28; J: TRBJ2-1; size: NA; DNA: TGTGCCAGCAGACACAGGGTTCGGGGGCTGGATGAGCAGTTCTTC; CDR3: CASRHRVRGLDEQFF
D: NA; V: TRBV20-1; J: TRBJ2-1; size: NA; DNA: TGCAGTGCTCAGAGCGGAGGCTCCTACAATGAGCAGTTCTTC; CDR3: CSAQSGGSYNEQFF
D: NA; V: TRBV12-3/TRBV12-4; J: TRBJ1-2; size: many; DNA: TGTGCCAGCAGTTTACGAGGGGGATCCACCTTC; CDR3: CASSLRGGSTF
D: TRBD2; V: TRBV3-1; J: TRBJ2-5; size: NA; DNA: TGTGCCAGCAGCCAAGCGAGACTAGCCTTGGGGACCCAGTACTTC; CDR3: CASSQARLALGTQYF
D: NA; V: TRBV10-2; J: TRBJ1-2; size: few; DNA: TGCGCCAGCAGTGAAGGCGTGACGGTCTATGGCTACACCTTC; CDR3: CASSEGVTVYGYTF
D: NA; V: TRBV21-1; J: TRBJ1-3; size: NA; DNA: TGTGCCAGCAGCAAAGTAATGGTAGTGGGAAACACCATATATTTT; CDR3: CASSKVMVVGNTIYF
D: TRBD1; V: TRBV3-1; J: TRBJ1-2; size: NA; DNA: TGTGCCAGCAGCTCCAGGGGGCGGGATGGCTACACCTTC; CDR3: CASSSRGRDGYTF
D: TRBD2; V: TRBV7-8; J: TRBJ2-7; size: few; DNA: TGTGCCAGCAGCTTAGTACCGGGACTAGCGGGAGGGAACCCCTACGAGCAGTACTTC; CDR3: CASSLVPGLAGGNPYEQYF
D: TRBD2; V: TRBV29-1; J: TRBJ2-1; size: few; DNA: TGCAGCGTTGCCAAGCGGGGGTACTCCTACAATGAGCAGTTCTTC; CDR3: CSVAKRGYSYNEQFF
D: TRBD1; V: TRBV20-1; J: TRBJ2-2; size: NA; DNA: TGCAGTCTGACAGGGGGTAACACCGGGGAGCTGTTTTTT; CDR3: CSLTGGNTGELFF
D: NA; V: TRBV5-1; J: TRBJ2-3; size: NA; DNA: TGCGCCAGCAGCGTAGAGATTTACACAGATACGCAGTATTTT; CDR3: CASSVEIYTDTQYF